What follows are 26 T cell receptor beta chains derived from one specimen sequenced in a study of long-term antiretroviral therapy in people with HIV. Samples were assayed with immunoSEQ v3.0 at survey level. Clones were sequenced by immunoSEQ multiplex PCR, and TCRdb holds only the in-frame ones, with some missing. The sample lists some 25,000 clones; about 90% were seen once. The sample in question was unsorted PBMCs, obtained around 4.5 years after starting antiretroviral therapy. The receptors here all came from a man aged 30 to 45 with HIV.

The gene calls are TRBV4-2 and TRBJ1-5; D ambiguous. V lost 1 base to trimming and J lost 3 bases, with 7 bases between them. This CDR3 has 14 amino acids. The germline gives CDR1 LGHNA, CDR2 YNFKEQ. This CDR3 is CASSQGSLNQPQHF. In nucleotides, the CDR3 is TGTGCCAGCAGCCAAGGCAGTCTCAATCAGCCCCAGCATTTT.

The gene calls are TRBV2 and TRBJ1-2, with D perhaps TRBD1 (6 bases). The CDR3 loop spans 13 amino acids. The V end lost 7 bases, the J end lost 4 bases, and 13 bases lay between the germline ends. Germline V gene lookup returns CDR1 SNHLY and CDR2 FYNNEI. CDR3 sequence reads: CASKMDSTYGYTF. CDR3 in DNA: TGTGCCAGCAAGATGGACAGCACCTATGGCTACACCTTC. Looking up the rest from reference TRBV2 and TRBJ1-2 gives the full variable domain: EPEVTQTPSHQVTQMGQEVILRCVPISNHLYFYWYRQILGQKVEFLVSFYNNEISEKSEIFDDQFSVERPDGSNFTLKIRSTKLEDSAMYFCASKMDSTYGYTFGSGTRLTVV.

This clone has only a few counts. The CDR3 DNA is TGTGCCAGCAGCGTAGTGGCTGGGTACAATGAGCAGTTCTTC. Translating gives CASSVVAGYNEQFF. This chain connects TRBV6-4 to TRBJ2-1; no definite D call. This CDR3 region has 14 residues. CDR1 is MRHNA and CDR2 is SNTAGT in the germline V gene. The V end was cut by 6 bases, the J end by 4 bases, with 13 bases between.

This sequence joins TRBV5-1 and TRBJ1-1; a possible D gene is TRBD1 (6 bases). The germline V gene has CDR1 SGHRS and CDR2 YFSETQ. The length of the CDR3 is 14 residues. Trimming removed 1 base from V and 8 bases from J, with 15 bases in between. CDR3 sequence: CASSLRVTDREAFF. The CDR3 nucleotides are TGCGCCAGCAGCTTGAGAGTAACAGACAGGGAAGCTTTCTTT.

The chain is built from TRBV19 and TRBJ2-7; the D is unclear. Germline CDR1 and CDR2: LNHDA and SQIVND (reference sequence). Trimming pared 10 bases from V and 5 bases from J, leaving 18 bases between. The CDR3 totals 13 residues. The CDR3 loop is CATRDAFFHEQYF. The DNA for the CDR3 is TGTGCCACTAGAGATGCGTTTTTCCACGAGCAGTACTTC.

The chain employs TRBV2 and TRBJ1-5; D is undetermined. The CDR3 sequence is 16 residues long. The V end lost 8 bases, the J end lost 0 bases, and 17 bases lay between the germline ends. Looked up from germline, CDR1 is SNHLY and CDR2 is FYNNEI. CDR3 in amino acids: CASGEPPPYSNQPQHF. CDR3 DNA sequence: TGTGCCAGCGGGGAACCCCCGCCATATAGCAATCAGCCCCAGCATTTT. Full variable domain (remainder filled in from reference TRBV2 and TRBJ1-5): EPEVTQTPSHQVTQMGQEVILRCVPISNHLYFYWYRQILGQKVEFLVSFYNNEISEKSEIFDDQFSVERPDGSNFTLKIRSTKLEDSAMYFCASGEPPPYSNQPQHFGDGTRLSIL.

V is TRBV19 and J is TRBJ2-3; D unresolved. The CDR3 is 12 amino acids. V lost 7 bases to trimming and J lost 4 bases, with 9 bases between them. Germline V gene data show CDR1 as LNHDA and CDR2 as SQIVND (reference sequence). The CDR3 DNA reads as TGTGCCAGTAAAGGTGCCCCAGATACGCAGTATTTT. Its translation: CASKGAPDTQYF.

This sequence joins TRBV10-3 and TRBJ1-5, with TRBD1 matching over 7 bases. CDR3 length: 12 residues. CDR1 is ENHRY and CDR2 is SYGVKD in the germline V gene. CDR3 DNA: TGTGCTATAGGGGACAGCCATCAGCCCCAGCATTTT. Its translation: CAIGDSHQPQHF.

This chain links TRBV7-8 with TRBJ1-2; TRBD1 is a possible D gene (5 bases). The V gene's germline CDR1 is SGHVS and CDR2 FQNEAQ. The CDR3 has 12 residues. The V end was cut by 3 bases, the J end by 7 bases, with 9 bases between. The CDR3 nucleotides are TGTGCCAGCAGCTTGTCAGGGAGTGGCTACACCTTC. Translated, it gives CASSLSGSGYTF.

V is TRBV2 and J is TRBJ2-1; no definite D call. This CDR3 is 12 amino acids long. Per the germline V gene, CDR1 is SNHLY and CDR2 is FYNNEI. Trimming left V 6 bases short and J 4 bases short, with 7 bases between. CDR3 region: CASSMQYNEQFF. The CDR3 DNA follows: TGTGCCAGCAGCATGCAGTACAATGAGCAGTTCTTC.

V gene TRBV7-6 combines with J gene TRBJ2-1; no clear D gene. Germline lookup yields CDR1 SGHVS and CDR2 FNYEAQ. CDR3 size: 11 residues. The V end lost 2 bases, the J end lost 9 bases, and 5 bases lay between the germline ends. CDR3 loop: CASSLYGEQFF. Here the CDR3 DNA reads TGTGCCAGCAGCTTATACGGTGAGCAGTTCTTC.

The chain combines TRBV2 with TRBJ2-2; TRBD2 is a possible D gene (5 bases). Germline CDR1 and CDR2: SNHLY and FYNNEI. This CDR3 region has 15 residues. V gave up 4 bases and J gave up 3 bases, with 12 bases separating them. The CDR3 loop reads CASSVSRTDTGELFF. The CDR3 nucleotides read TGTGCCAGCAGTGTGAGCCGGACTGACACCGGGGAGCTGTTTTTT.

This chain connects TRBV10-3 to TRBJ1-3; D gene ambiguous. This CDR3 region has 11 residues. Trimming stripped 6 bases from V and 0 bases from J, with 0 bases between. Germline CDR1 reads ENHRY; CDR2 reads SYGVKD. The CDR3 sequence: CAISSGNTIYF. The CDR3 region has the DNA TGTGCCATCAGCTCTGGAAACACCATATATTTT.

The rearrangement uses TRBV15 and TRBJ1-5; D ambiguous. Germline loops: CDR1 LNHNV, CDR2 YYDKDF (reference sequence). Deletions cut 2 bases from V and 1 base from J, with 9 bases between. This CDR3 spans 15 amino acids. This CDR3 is CATSRSFRSNQPQHF. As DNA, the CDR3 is TGTGCCACCAGCAGATCATTCCGGAGCAATCAGCCCCAGCATTTT. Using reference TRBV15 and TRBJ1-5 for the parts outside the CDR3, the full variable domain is DAMVIQNPRYQVTQFGKPVTLSCSQTLNHNVMYWYQQKSSQAPKLLFHYYDKDFNNEADTPDNFQSRRPNTSFCFLDIRSPGLGDTAMYLCATSRSFRSNQPQHFGDGTRLSIL.

The CDR3 sequence is CASSTWLEMNTEAFF. CDR3 coding DNA: TGTGCCAGTAGTACCTGGTTGGAGATGAACACTGAAGCTTTCTTT. This sequence joins TRBV19 and TRBJ1-1; no firm D call. V lost 4 bases, J lost 0 bases, and 12 bases lay in between. The CDR3 runs to 15 residues. Per germline, CDR1 LNHDA and CDR2 SQIVND (reference sequence).

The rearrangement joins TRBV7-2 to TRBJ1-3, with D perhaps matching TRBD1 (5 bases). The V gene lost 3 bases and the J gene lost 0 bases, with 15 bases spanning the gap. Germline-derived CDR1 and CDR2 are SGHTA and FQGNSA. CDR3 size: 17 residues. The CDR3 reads CASSFLGLSSSGNTIYF. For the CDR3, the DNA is TGTGCCAGCAGCTTCCTGGGACTGTCGAGCTCTGGAAACACCATATATTTT.

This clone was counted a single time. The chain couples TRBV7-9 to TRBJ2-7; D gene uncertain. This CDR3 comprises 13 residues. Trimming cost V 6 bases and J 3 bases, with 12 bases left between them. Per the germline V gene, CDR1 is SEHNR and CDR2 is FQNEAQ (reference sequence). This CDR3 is CASSQLTIYEQYF. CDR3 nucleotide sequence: TGTGCCAGCAGTCAACTCACGATCTACGAGCAGTACTTC.

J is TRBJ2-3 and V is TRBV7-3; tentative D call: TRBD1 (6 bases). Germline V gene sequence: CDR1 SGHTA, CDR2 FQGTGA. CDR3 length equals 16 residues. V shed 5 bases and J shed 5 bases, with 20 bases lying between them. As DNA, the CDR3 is TGTGCCAGCAGCCCCGTGGTGGGGGCGCAAGTAGATACGCAGTATTTT. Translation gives CASSPVVGAQVDTQYF.

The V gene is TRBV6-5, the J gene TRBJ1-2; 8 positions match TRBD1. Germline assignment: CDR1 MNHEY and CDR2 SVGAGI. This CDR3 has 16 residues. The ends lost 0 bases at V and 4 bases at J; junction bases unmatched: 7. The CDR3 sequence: CASSYSRGQGFYGYTF. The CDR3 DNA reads TGTGCCAGCAGTTACTCGAGAGGACAGGGCTTCTATGGCTACACCTTC.

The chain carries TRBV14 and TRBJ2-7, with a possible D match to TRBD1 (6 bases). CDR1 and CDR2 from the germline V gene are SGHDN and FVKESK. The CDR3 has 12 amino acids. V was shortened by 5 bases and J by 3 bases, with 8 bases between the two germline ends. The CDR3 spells CASSVQGYEQYF. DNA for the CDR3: TGTGCCAGCAGCGTACAGGGCTACGAGCAGTACTTC.

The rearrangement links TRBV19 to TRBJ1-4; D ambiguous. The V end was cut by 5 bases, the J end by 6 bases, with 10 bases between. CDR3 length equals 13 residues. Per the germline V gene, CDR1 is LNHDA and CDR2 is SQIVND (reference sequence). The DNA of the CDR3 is TGTGCCAGTAGTGACATAGGTCATGAAAAACTGTTTTTT. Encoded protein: CASSDIGHEKLFF.

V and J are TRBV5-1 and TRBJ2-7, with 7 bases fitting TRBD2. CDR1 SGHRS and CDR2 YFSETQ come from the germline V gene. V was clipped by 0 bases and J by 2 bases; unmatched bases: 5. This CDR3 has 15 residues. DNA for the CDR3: TGCGCCAGCAGCTTGGGGGGGGGAGGCCCCTACGAGCAGTACTTC. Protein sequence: CASSLGGGGPYEQYF.

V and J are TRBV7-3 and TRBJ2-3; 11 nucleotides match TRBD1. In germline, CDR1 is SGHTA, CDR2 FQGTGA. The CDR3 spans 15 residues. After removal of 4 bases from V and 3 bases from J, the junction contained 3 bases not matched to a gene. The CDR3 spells CASSWGQGGTDTQYF. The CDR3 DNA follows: TGTGCCAGCAGCTGGGGACAGGGGGGTACAGATACGCAGTATTTT.

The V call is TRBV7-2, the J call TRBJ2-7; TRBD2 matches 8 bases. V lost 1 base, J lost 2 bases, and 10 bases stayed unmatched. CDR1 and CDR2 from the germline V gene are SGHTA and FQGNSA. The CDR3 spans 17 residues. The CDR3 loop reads CASSLGSSGRATYEQYF. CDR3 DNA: TGTGCCAGCAGCTTAGGGTCCAGCGGGAGAGCTACCTACGAGCAGTACTTC.

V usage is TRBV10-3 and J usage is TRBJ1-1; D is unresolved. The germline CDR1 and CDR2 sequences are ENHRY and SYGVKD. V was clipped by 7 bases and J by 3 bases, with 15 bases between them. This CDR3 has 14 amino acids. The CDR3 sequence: CAIKAQVGDTEAFF. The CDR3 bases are TGTGCCATCAAGGCTCAGGTGGGTGACACTGAAGCTTTCTTT.

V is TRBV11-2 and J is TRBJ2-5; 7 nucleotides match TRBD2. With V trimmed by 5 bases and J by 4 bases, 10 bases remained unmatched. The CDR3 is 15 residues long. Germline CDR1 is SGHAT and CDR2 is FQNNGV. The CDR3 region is CASSIIAGLRETQYF. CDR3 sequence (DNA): TGTGCCAGCAGCATCATAGCGGGTCTACGAGAGACCCAGTACTTC.